This T cell receptor beta chain emerged from a study of blood T cell repertoires in COVID-19 (TCRdb year 2020). Describing the broader study: Samples from collaborators originated in the United States, Italy and Spain and spanned both the acute and convalescent phases of COVID-19. The prospective study material was composed of cDNA or gDNA derived from T cells, B-cell-depleted T cells, or PBMCs. Subjects who had been exposed to COVID-19, were actively infected with it, or had recovered from it provided the deeply sampled blood TCRbeta repertoires that made up the dataset. The repertoires were released in a freely available public database intended as a resource for research on the immune response to SARS-CoV-2. Samples were obtained from the ongoing ImmuneRACE study (first 160 participants) and from about 1,300 subjects provided by 6 global collaborators. A de-identified subject ID, COVID-19 status, age in years and sex were almost always included in the sample metadata. Where available, HLA class I and class II types were taken from metadata supplied by the sample provider and were not determined by assay-based typing. Here is what the overall study found, with its caveats: The amount of clinical and demographic metadata varied by source and participant and was provided uncurated.

The CDR3 contains 19 residues, cysteine and phenylalanine counted. Solely the CDR3 DNA is kept, with 57 bases framed from the first base. At the junction V is shortened by 0 bases and J by 1 base; bases outside the gene matches: 12. Taken from the germline V gene (reference sequence), the CDR1 and CDR2 loops are LNHNV and YYDKDF. TCRbeta CDR3 regions were amplified from genomic DNA using the immunoSEQ Assay, a bias-controlled multiplex PCR. For the original study's pipeline: The number of nucleated cells in each sample was estimated by amplification of reference gene primers within the assay. To quantify the absolute abundance of each unique TCRbeta CDR3 rearrangement, sequence reads were collapsed and filtered. For each sample, productive Simpson clonality was calculated as the square root of Simpson's diversity index across productive rearrangements. TCRdb carries this immuneACCESS record with in-frame sequences only. Its versions omit some clonotypes, under half of them owing to an unresolved V gene in the studies checked, with the rest unexplained. V and J calls plus clone size are reproduced from that table; the DNA served to infer D and trimming. The sample includes under 250,000 clones, with approximately 90% observed a single time. The ten largest clones take up 6% to 6.5% of the sample.

As for this clone: Its antigen is still unknown. Nothing much larger sits one base from this clone, and base qualities are not available.

One collaborating source in Seattle enrolled patients during active infection and followed them longitudinally through the course of disease. Each collaborating institution followed its own protocols to collect whole blood in K2EDTA tubes. Collaborator samples were shipped for TCRbeta analysis as frozen whole blood, isolated PBMCs, or DNA extracted from either sample type. The TCR comes from a woman under 40 with COVID-19, enrolled during active disease. The sequenced material came from peripheral blood. The rearrangement combines TRBV15 with TRBJ1-2, with 9 junctional bases fitting TRBD1. The CDR3 here reads CATSRDSVLWTGDNYGYTF. Read as DNA, the sequence is TGTGCCACCAGCAGAGATTCTGTGCTTTGGACAGGGGATAACTATGGCTACACCTTC. Extended through the reference TRBV15 and TRBJ1-2 proteins, this CDR3 yields the full variable domain: DAMVIQNPRYQVTQFGKPVTLSCSQTLNHNVMYWYQQKSSQAPKLLFHYYDKDFNNEADTPDNFQSRRPNTSFCFLDIRSPGLGDTAMYLCATSRDSVLWTGDNYGYTFGSGTRLTVV.